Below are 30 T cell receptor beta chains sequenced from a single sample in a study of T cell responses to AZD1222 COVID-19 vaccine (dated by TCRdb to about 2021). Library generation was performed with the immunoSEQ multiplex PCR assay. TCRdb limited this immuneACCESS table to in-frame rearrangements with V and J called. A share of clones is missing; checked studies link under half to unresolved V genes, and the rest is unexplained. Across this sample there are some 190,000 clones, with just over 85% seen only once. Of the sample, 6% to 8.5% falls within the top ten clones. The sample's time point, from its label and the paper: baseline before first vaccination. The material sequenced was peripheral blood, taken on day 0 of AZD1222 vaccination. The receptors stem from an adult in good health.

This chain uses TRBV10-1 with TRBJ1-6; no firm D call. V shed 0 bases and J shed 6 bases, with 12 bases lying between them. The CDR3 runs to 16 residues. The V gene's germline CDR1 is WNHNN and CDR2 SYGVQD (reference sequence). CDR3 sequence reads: CASSESGRLLNSPLHF. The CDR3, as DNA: TGCGCCAGCAGTGAGTCTGGAAGGCTCCTTAATTCACCCCTCCACTTT.

CDR3 in amino acids: CASSLPGQNSPLHF. Here the CDR3 DNA reads TGTGCCAGCAGCTTACCGGGACAGAATTCACCCCTCCACTTT. This sequence joins TRBV3-1 (or the pseudogene TRBV3-2) and TRBJ1-6; 7 positions agree with TRBD1. The CDR3 is made up of 14 amino acids. V lost 5 bases and J lost 7; bases outside the gene matches: 5. Germline CDR1 reads LGHDT; CDR2 reads YNNKEL (reference sequence).

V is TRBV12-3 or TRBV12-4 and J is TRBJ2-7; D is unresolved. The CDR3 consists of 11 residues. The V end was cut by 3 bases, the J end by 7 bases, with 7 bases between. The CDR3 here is CASSFLDEQYF. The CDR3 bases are TGTGCCAGCAGTTTTCTGGATGAGCAGTACTTC.

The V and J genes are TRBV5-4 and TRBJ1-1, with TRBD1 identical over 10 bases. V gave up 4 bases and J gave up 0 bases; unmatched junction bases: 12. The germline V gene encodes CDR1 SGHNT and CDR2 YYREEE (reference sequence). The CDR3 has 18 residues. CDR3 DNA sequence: TGTGCCAGCAGCCAGGGGGGACAGGGGTCACTCTTGAACACTGAAGCTTTCTTT. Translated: CASSQGGQGSLLNTEAFF.

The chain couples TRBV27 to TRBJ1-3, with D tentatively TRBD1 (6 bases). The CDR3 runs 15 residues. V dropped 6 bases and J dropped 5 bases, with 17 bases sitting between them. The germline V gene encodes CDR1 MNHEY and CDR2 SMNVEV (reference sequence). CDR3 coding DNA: TGTGCCAGCAGATCAGGGGCCGACTCACGAAACACCATATATTTT. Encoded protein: CASRSGADSRNTIYF.

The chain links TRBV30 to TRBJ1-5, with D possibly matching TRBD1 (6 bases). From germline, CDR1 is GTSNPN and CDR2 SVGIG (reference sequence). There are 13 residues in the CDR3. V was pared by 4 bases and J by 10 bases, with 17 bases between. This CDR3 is CAWTGQPGEPQHF. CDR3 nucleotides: TGTGCCTGGACCGGACAGCCGGGAGAACCCCAGCATTTT.

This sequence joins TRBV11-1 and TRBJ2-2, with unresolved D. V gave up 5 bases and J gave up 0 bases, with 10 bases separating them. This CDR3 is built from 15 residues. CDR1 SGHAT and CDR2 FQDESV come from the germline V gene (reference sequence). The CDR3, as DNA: TGTGCCAGCAGCCCCAGACGGGCGAACACCGGGGAGCTGTTTTTT. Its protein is CASSPRRANTGELFF.

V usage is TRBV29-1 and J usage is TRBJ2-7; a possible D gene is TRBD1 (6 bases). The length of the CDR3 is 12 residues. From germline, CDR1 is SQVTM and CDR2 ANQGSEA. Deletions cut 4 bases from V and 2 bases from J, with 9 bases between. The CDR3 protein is CSVGQDAYEQYF. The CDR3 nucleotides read TGCAGCGTTGGACAGGACGCCTACGAGCAGTACTTC.

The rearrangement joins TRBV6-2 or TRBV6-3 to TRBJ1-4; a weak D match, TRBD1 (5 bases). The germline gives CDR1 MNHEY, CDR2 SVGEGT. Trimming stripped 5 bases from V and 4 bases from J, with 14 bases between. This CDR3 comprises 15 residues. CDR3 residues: CASSLPGRHNEKLFF. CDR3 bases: TGTGCCAGCAGTCTACCGGGACGGCATAATGAAAAACTGTTTTTT.

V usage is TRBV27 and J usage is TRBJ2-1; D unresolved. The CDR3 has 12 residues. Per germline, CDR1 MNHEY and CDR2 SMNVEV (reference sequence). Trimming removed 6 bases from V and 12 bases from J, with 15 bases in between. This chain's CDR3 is CASSPPVGGQFF. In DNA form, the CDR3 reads TGTGCCAGCAGCCCCCCGGTCGGTGGGCAGTTCTTC.

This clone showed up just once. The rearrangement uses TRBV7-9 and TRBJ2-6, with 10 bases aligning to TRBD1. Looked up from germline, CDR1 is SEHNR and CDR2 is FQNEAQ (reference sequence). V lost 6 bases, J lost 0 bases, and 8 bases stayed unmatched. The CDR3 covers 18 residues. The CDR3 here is CASRKTGGPSSGANVLTF. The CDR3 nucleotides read TGTGCCAGCAGAAAGACAGGGGGCCCTTCCTCTGGGGCCAACGTCCTGACTTTC.

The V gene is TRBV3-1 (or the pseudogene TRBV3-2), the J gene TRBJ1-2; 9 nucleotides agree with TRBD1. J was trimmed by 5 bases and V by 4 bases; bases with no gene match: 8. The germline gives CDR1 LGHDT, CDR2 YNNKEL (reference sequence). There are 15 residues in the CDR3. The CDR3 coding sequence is TGTGCCAGCAGCCCGCGGGACAGGGATTTTTATGGCTACACCTTC. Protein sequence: CASSPRDRDFYGYTF.

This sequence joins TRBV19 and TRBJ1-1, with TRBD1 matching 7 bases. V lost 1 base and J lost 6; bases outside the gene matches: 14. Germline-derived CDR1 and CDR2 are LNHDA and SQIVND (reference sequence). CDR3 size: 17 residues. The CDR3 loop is CASSIGVGGGAVSEAFF. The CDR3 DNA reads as TGTGCCAGTAGTATAGGGGTAGGAGGGGGCGCGGTTTCTGAAGCTTTCTTT.

The CDR3 sequence is CASGSGRGPADTQYF. CDR3 in DNA: TGTGCCAGCGGGAGCGGACGGGGTCCGGCAGATACGCAGTATTTT. This chain uses TRBV2 with TRBJ2-3, with a tentative D call TRBD2 (5 bases). Germline V lookup: CDR1 SNHLY, CDR2 FYNNEI. Trimming took off 8 bases at V and 4 bases at J, with 19 bases between the two ends. The CDR3 contains 15 residues. The entire variable domain, with the rest obtained from reference TRBV2 and TRBJ2-3, is as follows: EPEVTQTPSHQVTQMGQEVILRCVPISNHLYFYWYRQILGQKVEFLVSFYNNEISEKSEIFDDQFSVERPDGSNFTLKIRSTKLEDSAMYFCASGSGRGPADTQYFGPGTRLTVL.

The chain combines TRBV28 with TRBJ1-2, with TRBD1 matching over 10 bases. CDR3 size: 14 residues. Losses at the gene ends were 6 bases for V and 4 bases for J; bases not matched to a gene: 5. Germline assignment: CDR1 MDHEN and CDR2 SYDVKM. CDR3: CASRGGQGSYGYTF. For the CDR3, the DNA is TGTGCCAGCAGAGGGGGACAGGGGTCCTATGGCTACACCTTC.

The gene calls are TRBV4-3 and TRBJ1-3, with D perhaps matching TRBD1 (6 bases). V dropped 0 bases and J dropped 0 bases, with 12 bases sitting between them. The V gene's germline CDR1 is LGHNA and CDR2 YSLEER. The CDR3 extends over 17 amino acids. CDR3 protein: CASSQERTADSGNTIYF. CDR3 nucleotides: TGCGCCAGCAGCCAAGAGAGGACAGCTGACTCTGGAAACACCATATATTTT.

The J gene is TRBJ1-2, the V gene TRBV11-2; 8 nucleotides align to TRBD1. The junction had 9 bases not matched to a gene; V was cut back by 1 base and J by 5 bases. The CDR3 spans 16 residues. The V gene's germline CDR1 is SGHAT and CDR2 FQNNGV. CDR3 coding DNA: TGTGCCAGCAGCTTAGCGGCAGGGGGCTTCGGGTATGGCTACACCTTC. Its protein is CASSLAAGGFGYGYTF.

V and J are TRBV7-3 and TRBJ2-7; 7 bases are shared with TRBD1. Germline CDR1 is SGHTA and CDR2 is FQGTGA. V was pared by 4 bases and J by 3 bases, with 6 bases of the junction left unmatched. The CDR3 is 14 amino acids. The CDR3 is CASSSEGAIYEQYF. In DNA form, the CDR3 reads TGTGCCAGCAGCTCAGAGGGGGCGATCTACGAGCAGTACTTC.

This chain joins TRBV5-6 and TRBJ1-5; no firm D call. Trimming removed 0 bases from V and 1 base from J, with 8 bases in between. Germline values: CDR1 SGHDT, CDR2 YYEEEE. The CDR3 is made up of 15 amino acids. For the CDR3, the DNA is TGTGCCAGCAGCTTGGGGCAGGCGAGCAATCAGCCCCAGCATTTT. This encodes CASSLGQASNQPQHF.

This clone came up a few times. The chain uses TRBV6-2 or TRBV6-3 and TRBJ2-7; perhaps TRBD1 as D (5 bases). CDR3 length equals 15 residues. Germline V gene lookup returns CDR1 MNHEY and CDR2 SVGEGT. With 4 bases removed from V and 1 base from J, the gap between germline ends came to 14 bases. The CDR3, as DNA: TGTGCCAGCAGTTCCAGGGTTCCCATATCCTACGAGCAGTACTTC. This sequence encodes CASSSRVPISYEQYF.

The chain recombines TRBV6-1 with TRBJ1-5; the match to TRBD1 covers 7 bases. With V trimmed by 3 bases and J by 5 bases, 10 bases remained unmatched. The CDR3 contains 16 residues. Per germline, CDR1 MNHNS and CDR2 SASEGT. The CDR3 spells CASSEVGRGQYQPQHF. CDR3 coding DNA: TGTGCCAGCAGTGAGGTAGGAAGGGGGCAATATCAGCCCCAGCATTTT.

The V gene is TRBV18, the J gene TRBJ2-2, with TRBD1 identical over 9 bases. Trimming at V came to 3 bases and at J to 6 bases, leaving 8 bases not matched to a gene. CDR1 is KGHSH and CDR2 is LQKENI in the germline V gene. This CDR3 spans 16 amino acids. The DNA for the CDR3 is TGTGCCAGCTCACCCCAGACAGGGGGTCGGGCCGGGGAGCTGTTTTTT. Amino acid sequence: CASSPQTGGRAGELFF. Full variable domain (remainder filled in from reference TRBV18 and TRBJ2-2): NAGVMQNPRHLVRRRGQEARLRCSPMKGHSHVYWYRQLPEEGLKFMVYLQKENIIDESGMPKERFSAEFPKEGPSILRIQQVVRGDSAAYFCASSPQTGGRAGELFFGEGSRLTVL.

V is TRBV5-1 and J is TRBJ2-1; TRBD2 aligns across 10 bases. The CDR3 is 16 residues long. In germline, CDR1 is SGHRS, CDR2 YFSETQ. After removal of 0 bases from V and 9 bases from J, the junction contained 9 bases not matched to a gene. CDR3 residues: CASSLETQRGGSEQFF. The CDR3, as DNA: TGCGCCAGCAGCTTGGAGACCCAGCGGGGGGGGAGTGAGCAGTTCTTC.

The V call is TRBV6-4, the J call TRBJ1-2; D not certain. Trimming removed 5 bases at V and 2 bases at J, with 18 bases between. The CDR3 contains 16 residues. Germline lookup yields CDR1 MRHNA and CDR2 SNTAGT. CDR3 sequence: CASSLPAGADNYGYTF. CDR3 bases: TGTGCCAGCAGTCTTCCTGCGGGTGCCGACAACTATGGCTACACCTTC.

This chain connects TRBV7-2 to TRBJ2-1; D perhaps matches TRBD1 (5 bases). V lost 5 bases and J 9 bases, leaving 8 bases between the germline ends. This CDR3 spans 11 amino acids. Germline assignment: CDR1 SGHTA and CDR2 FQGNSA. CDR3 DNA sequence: TGTGCCAGCAGCCTAGGGGCTGAGCAGTTCTTC. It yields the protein CASSLGAEQFF.

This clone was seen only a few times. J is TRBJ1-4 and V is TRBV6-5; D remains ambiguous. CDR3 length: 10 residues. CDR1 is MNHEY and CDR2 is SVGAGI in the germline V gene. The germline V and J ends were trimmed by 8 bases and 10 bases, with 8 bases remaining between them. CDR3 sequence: CASQQRKLFF. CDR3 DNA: TGTGCCAGCCAACAAAGAAAACTGTTTTTT.

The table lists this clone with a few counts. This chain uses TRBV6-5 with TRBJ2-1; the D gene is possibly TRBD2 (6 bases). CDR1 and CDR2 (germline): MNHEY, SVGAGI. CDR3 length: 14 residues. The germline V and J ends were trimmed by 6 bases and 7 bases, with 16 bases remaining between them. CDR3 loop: CASSNGGLGNEQFF. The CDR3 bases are TGTGCCAGCAGCAACGGGGGTCTAGGGAATGAGCAGTTCTTC.

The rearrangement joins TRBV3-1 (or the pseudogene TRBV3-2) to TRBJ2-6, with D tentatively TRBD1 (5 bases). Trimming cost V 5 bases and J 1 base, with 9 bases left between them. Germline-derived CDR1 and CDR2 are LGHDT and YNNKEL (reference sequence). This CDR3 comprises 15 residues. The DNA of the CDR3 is TGTGCCAGCAGCTTCTCAGGGTCTGGGGCCAACGTCCTGACTTTC. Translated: CASSFSGSGANVLTF.

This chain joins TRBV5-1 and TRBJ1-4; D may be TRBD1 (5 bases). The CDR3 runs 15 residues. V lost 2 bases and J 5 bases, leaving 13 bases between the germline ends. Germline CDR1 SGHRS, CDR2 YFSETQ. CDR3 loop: CASSLDGTANEKLFF. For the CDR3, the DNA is TGCGCCAGCAGCTTAGACGGGACGGCAAATGAAAAACTGTTTTTT.

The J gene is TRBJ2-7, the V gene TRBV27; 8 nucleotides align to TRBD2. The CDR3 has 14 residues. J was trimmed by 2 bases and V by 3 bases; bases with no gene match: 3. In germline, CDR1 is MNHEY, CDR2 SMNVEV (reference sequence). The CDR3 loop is CASSLGGGPYEQYF. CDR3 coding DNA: TGTGCCAGCAGTTTGGGCGGGGGGCCCTACGAGCAGTACTTC.